Presented here are 7 T cell receptor beta chains from one specimen sequenced in a study of blood T cell repertoires in COVID-19 (dated by TCRdb to 2018 to 2020). The library came from the immunoSEQ multiplex PCR assay. TCRdb limited this immuneACCESS table to in-frame rearrangements with V and J called. A share of clones is missing; checked studies link under half to unresolved V genes, and the rest is unexplained. The sample contains fewer than 250,000 clones, roughly 84% of them found a single time. The ten most abundant clones make up approximately 3% of the sample. Sequencing input: PBMCs or T cells enriched from blood (not recorded which). Receptors were obtained from a woman younger than 45 who had been exposed to COVID-19.

This clone was recorded once. The genes are TRBV5-5 and TRBJ1-1; 8 nucleotides align to TRBD1. The germline gives CDR1 SGHKS, CDR2 YYEKEE (reference sequence). The CDR3 sequence is 16 residues long. J lost 0 bases, V lost 5 bases, and 9 bases had no gene match. In nucleotides, the CDR3 is TGTGCCAGCAGTAGCACCGGGACAGGATTGAACACTGAAGCTTTCTTT. It codes for CASSSTGTGLNTEAFF.

The chain uses TRBV30 and TRBJ1-5; the D gene is possibly TRBD1 (6 bases). Germline assignment: CDR1 GTSNPN and CDR2 SVGIG (reference sequence). The length of the CDR3 is 14 residues. Trimming stripped 2 bases from V and 4 bases from J, with 12 bases between. CDR3 in amino acids: CAWSSDRRNQPQHF. In DNA form, the CDR3 reads TGTGCCTGGAGTTCGGACAGAAGGAATCAGCCCCAGCATTTT.

The V and J genes are TRBV5-1 and TRBJ2-7; 10 bases are shared with TRBD2. V shed 4 bases and J 7 bases; nucleotides not matched to a gene: 8. Germline values: CDR1 SGHRS, CDR2 YFSETQ. The CDR3 has 14 residues. CDR3 residues: CASSGTGTSEEQYF. The DNA of the CDR3 is TGCGCCAGCAGCGGAACCGGGACTAGCGAAGAGCAGTACTTC.

The chain carries TRBV28 and TRBJ1-4; D not certain. The CDR3 covers 13 residues. V was cut by 3 bases and J by 5 bases, with 7 bases left in between. Germline CDR1 MDHEN, CDR2 SYDVKM. This chain's CDR3 is CASSLRVNEKLFF. The CDR3 nucleotides are TGTGCCAGCAGTTTGAGGGTAAATGAAAAACTGTTTTTT. Drawing the rest from reference TRBV28 and TRBJ1-4, the complete variable domain is DVKVTQSSRYLVKRTGEKVFLECVQDMDHENMFWYRQDPGLGLRLIYFSYDVKMKEKGDIPEGYSVSREKKERFSLILESASTNQTSMYLCASSLRVNEKLFFGSGTQLSVL.

The rearrangement uses TRBV6-1 and TRBJ1-6, with a weak D call TRBD1 (6 bases). Trimming shortened V by 0 bases and J by 10 bases, and 13 bases separated the two germline ends. The CDR3 loop spans 15 amino acids. CDR1 MNHNS and CDR2 SASEGT come from the germline V gene. CDR3 nucleotide sequence: TGTGCCAGCAGTGAAGCTTGGGAGGGGGGGTCACCCCTCCACTTT. Protein product: CASSEAWEGGSPLHF.

This clone was seen a single time. The CDR3 sequence: CASSYSTGGKRAFF. The CDR3 DNA is TGTGCCAGCAGTTACTCTACGGGGGGGAAGAGGGCTTTCTTT. The rearrangement links TRBV6-5 to TRBJ1-1; weak D call: TRBD1 (5 bases). Germline CDR1 is MNHEY and CDR2 is SVGAGI. This CDR3 spans 14 amino acids. The V and J ends lost 0 bases and 11 bases respectively, with 16 bases between them.

The chain carries TRBV6-2 or TRBV6-3 and TRBJ1-5; no clear D. CDR1 MNHEY and CDR2 SVGEGT come from the germline V gene. CDR3 length: 13 residues. Trimming took 4 bases from V and 1 from J, leaving 5 bases between them. CDR3 protein: CASSLQSNQPQHF. CDR3 bases: TGTGCCAGCAGTTTACAAAGCAATCAGCCCCAGCATTTT.